This is a list of T cell receptor beta chains from one sample in a study of cytomegalovirus exposure and HLA in healthy donors. Method: immunoSEQ multiplex PCR; TCRdb's copy keeps in-frame clones and lacks some. The sample has about 150,000 clones, 79% seen once. The material sequenced was PBMCs. The receptors derive from a man aged 50 to 60 in good health and CMV-seropositive. CDR3s include the opening cysteine and the closing phenylalanine or tryptophan. Fields, in order: D gene, clone size, V gene, J gene, CDR3 protein, CDR3 DNA. The D gene is left open where the match is weak. Size tells how often a clone was seen (once, few, many) or the class of an expanded clone, and some rows leave it out.

>NA|once|TRBV7-9|TRBJ2-2
CSSSLGRRVSTGELFF
TGTTCCAGCAGCTTGGGCCGCAGAGTCTCAACCGGGGAGCTGTTTTTT
>NA|NA|TRBV5-1|TRBJ2-1
CASSLDVRTSYNEQFF
TGCGCCAGCAGCTTGGATGTGAGAACCTCCTACAATGAGCAGTTCTTC
>NA|NA|TRBV27|TRBJ2-2
CASSFLLNTGELFF
TGTGCCAGCAGTTTTCTACTGAACACCGGGGAGCTGTTTTTT
>NA|NA|TRBV21-1|TRBJ2-3
CASSKEVGTTCKGTDTQYF
TGTGCCAGCAGCAAAGAGGTCGGGACTACCTGTAAGGGCACAGATACGCAGTATTTT
>TRBD1|NA|TRBV28|TRBJ2-3
CASTGGPSYTQYF
TGTGCCAGTACAGGGGGACCCTCCTATACGCAGTATTTT
>TRBD2|NA|TRBV5-6|TRBJ2-7
CASSLGGLGMFAEQYF
TGTGCCAGCAGCTTGGGGGGACTAGGTATGTTCGCCGAGCAGTACTTC
>NA|few|TRBV7-9|TRBJ2-1
CASSPYQGTDNEQFF
TGTGCCAGCAGCCCCTACCAAGGGACTGACAATGAGCAGTTCTTC
>TRBD1|NA|TRBV4-1|TRBJ1-5
CASSHNQGQGSQPQHF
TGCGCCAGCAGCCACAACCAGGGACAGGGGAGTCAGCCCCAGCATTTT
>NA|NA|TRBV5-4|TRBJ2-5
CASSLEPLGGETQYF
TGTGCCAGCAGCTTGGAACCCCTGGGGGGAGAGACCCAGTACTTC
>TRBD2|NA|TRBV29-1|TRBJ2-5
CSVDGTSGQETQYF
TGCAGCGTTGACGGGACTAGCGGCCAAGAGACCCAGTACTTC
>NA|few|TRBV18|TRBJ1-1
CASSPSFGGLNTEAFF
TGTGCCAGCTCACCTTCATTCGGGGGGTTGAACACTGAAGCTTTCTTT
>TRBD1|few|TRBV28|TRBJ1-2
CASSLWGPDRGKGYTF
TGTGCCAGCAGTTTGTGGGGACCTGACAGGGGGAAAGGCTACACCTTC
>TRBD1|NA|TRBV2|TRBJ1-1
CASTITGGGTEAFF
TGTGCCAGCACCATAACAGGGGGCGGCACTGAAGCTTTCTTT
>NA|NA|TRBV7-9|TRBJ2-5
CASSLATGQETQYF
TGTGCCAGCAGCCTAGCGACAGGCCAAGAGACCCAGTACTTC
>TRBD1|NA|TRBV10-3|TRBJ2-1
CATGQGADEQFF
TGTGCCACCGGACAGGGGGCCGATGAGCAGTTCTTC